This TCR beta chain was profiled in a study of metastatic and nonmetastatic thyroid tumors. From the PCR reads, TCRdb re-called clones with MiXCR. The profile covers nearly 25,000 clones, with 20% to 30% appearing a single time and about a sixth taken by the ten largest. Concerning this clone: Germline is not matched at one junction end, which may reflect a read error.

No treatment had been given to any patient before thyroid surgery. Germline V gives CDR1 SQVTM, CDR2 ANQGSEA. The CDR3 contains 13 residues. This receptor was identified in a male donor with papillary thyroid cancer or a benign thyroid nodule (not recorded which). Some clones in this sample may be carry-over from other donors' samples. The chain uses TRBV29-1 and TRBJ2-7; no reliable D call. Sequencing was performed on blood. The CDR3 DNA sequence: TGCAGCGTAGAAGACCGCTTCTCCTACGAGCAGGACTTC. The encoded protein is CSVEDRFSYEQDF.